These 7 T cell receptor beta chains came from one sample sequenced in a study of CD8+ T cells in alopecia areata. Extracted RNA was reverse transcribed, and the resulting cDNA served as sequencing template. Profiled with immunoSEQ multiplex PCR; TCRdb holds only in-frame clones, not every one. The sample contains about 180,000 clones, about 55% of which appear only once. The treatment: oral pan-JAK inhibitor, 5-10 mg twice daily. Specimen: CD8+ T cells sorted from blood, collected at week 24, from a patient treated with tofacitinib. The origin of the receptors is a human donor with alopecia areata.

DNA of the CDR3: TGTGCCAGCAGTCCAAGACAGGACTCCAATCAGCCCCAGCATTTT. This codes for CASSPRQDSNQPQHF. The chain is built from TRBV6-5 and TRBJ1-5; D may be TRBD1 (6 bases). The V end lost 5 bases, the J end lost 3 bases, and 14 bases lay between the germline ends. The germline V gene has CDR1 MNHEY and CDR2 SVGAGI. This CDR3 is built from 15 residues.

In its sample, this clone was seen a few times. The chain carries TRBV9 and TRBJ2-2; 7 bases map to TRBD2. The CDR3 extends over 17 amino acids. Germline V gene data show CDR1 as SGDLS and CDR2 as YYNGEE. The junction had 10 bases not matched to a gene; V was cut back by 4 bases and J by 1 base. The DNA of the CDR3 is TGTGCCAGCAGCCCGCCCCCGGGGAGGGAGAACACCGGGGAGCTGTTTTTT. It is translated as CASSPPPGRENTGELFF.

The table lists this clone with a few counts. This chain links TRBV27 with TRBJ2-7; TRBD2 matches 10 bases. This CDR3 is 15 amino acids long. V dropped 3 bases and J dropped 2; count of bases not matched to a gene: 4. Per the germline V gene, CDR1 is MNHEY and CDR2 is SMNVEV (reference sequence). The CDR3 reads CASSFASGGAYEQYF. CDR3 nucleotide sequence: TGTGCCAGCAGTTTTGCTAGCGGGGGTGCCTACGAGCAGTACTTC.

V usage is TRBV13 and J usage is TRBJ2-3, with 11 bases matching TRBD2. Per germline, CDR1 PRHDT and CDR2 FYEKMQ (reference sequence). V shed 5 bases and J 6 bases; nucleotides not matched to a gene: 1. The CDR3 has 13 residues. The CDR3, as DNA: TGTGCCAGCAGCAGGACTAGCGGGGATACGCAGTATTTT. Its protein product is CASSRTSGDTQYF.

The rearrangement links TRBV30 to TRBJ2-2, with 7 bases that match TRBD2. This CDR3 comprises 13 residues. Trimming at V came to 4 bases and at J to 5 bases, leaving 4 bases not matched to a gene. Germline assignment: CDR1 GTSNPN and CDR2 SVGIG (reference sequence). The CDR3, as DNA: TGTGCCTGGACGGGGGGAGGAACCGGGGAGCTGTTTTTT. This codes for CAWTGGGTGELFF.

The V call is TRBV5-6, the J call TRBJ2-5; the D is unclear. The CDR3 consists of 14 residues. The germline V gene has CDR1 SGHDT and CDR2 YYEEEE. The V end lost 4 bases, the J end lost 3 bases, and 13 bases lay between the germline ends. CDR3: CASSRSSSKETQYF. CDR3 in DNA: TGTGCCAGCAGCCGCTCCTCCTCTAAAGAGACCCAGTACTTC.

The chain has TRBV4-3 and TRBJ1-1; unclear D gene. Per the germline V gene, CDR1 is LGHNA and CDR2 is YSLEER. V lost 1 base, J lost 4 bases, and 16 bases lay in between. The CDR3 runs to 16 residues. The CDR3 sequence is CASSQVPRGETTEAFF. For the CDR3, the DNA is TGCGCCAGCAGCCAAGTACCACGGGGTGAGACCACTGAAGCTTTCTTT.